This T cell receptor (beta chain) originates from a study of T cell repertoires in cytomegalovirus infection. Study-level background: Public TCR beta signatures marked donors with CMV infection and the matching HLA.

CDR1 and CDR2 (germline): SNHLY, FYNNEI. The CDR3 runs 15 residues. The V gene lost 7 bases and the J gene lost 4 bases, with 17 bases spanning the gap. This clonotype was counted a few times. TCRdb re-derived calls from the reads in MiXCR, one entry per CDR3 protein. The data contain some 700,000 distinct CDR3 sequences, less than 40% of them singletons. Specimen: PBMCs. The clonotype originates from a human donor in good health (CMV status not recorded). Some clones in this sample may be carry-over from other donors' samples. The chain uses TRBV2 and TRBJ1-5, with D unresolved. The CDR3 DNA follows: TGTGCCAGCAATACCGAGGCCAGTGCAAATCAGCCCCAGCATTTT. Protein sequence: CASNTEASANQPQHF.